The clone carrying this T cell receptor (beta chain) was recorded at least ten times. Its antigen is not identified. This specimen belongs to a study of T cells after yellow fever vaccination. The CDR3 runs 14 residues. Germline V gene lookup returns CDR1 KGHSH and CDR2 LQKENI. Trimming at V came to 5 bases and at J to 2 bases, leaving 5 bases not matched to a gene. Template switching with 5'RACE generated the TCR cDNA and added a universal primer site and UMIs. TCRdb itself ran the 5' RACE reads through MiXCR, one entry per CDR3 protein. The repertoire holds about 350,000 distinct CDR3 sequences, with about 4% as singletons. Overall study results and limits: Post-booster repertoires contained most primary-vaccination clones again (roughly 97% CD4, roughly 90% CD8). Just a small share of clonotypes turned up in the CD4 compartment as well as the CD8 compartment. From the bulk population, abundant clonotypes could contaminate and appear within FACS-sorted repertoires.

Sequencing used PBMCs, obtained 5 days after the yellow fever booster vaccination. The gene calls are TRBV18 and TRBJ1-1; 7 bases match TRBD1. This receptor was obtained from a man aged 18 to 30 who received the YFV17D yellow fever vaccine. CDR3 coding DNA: TGTGCCAGCTCAGCCGGGACAGATAACACTGAAGCTTTCTTT. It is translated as CASSAGTDNTEAFF. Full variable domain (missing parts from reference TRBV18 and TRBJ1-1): NAGVMQNPRHLVRRRGQEARLRCSPMKGHSHVYWYRQLPEEGLKFMVYLQKENIIDESGMPKERFSAEFPKEGPSILRIQQVVRGDSAAYFCASSAGTDNTEAFFGQGTRLTVV.